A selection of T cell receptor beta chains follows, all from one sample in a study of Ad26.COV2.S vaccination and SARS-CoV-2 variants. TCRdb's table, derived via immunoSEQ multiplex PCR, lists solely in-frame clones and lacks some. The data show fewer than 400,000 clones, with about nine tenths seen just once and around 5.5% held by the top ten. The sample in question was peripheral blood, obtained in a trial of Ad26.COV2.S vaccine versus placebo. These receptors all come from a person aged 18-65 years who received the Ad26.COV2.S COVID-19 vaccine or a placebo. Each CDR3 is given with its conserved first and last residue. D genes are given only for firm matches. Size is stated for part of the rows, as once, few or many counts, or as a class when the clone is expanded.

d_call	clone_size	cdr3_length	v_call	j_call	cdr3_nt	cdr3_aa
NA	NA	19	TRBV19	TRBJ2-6	TGTGCCAGTAGTATGTTACCGGGTCGCAAAAGCTCTGGGGCCAACGTCCTGACTTTC	CASSMLPGRKSSGANVLTF
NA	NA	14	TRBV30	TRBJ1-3	TGTGCCTGGAGTGCCCGACATACTGGAAACACCATATATTTT	CAWSARHTGNTIYF
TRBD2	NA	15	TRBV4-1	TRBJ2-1	TGCGCCAGCAGCCAAGAACTAGCGGCTTACAATGAGCAGTTCTTC	CASSQELAAYNEQFF
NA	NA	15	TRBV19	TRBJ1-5	TGTGCCAGTACCGGAACAGCTTATAGCAATCAGCCCCAGCATTTT	CASTGTAYSNQPQHF
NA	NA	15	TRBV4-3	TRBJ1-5	TGCGCCAGCAGCCAAGGATGGGCCCCAGCAACCCCCCAGCATTTT	CASSQGWAPATPQHF
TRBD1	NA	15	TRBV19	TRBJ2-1	TGTGCCAGTAGTATAAGGGGGCCAGCGTCCTTGGAGCAGTTCTTC	CASSIRGPASLEQFF
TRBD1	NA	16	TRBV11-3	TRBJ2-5	TGTGCCAGCAGCTCGTTGCCGGGACAGGGACAAGAGACCCAGTACTTC	CASSSLPGQGQETQYF
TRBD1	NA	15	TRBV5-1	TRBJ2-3	TGCGCCAGCAGCTCTAAGACAGGGTTGAGAGATACGCAGTATTTT	CASSSKTGLRDTQYF
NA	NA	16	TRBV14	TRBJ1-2	TGTGCCAGCAGCCAGAGGACCCACAGGGATCCGTATGGCTACACCTTC	CASSQRTHRDPYGYTF
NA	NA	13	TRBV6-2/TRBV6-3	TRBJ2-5	TGTGCCAGCAGCCGGGACCCCCAAGAGACCCAGTACTTC	CASSRDPQETQYF
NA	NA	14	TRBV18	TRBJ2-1	TGTGCCGGCAAACTACCCGGGGTCTACAATGAGCAGTTCTTC	CAGKLPGVYNEQFF
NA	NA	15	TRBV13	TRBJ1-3	TGTGCCAGCAGTTCTCCTACAGTCTCTGGAAACACCATATATTTT	CASSSPTVSGNTIYF
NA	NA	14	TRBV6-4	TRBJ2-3	TGTGCCAGCAGTGGGCGTGGAGGTACGGATACGCAGTATTTT	CASSGRGGTDTQYF
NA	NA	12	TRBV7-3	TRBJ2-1	TGTGCCAGCAGCTTAAACCGGGATGAGCAGTTCTTC	CASSLNRDEQFF
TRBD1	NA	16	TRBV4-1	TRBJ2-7	TGCGCCAGCAGCCCTAAAAGAGACAGGGGAAACTACGAGCAGTACTTC	CASSPKRDRGNYEQYF
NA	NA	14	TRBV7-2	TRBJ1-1	TGTGCCAGCAGCTTAGGAGGATTGAACACTGAAGTTTTCTTT	CASSLGGLNTEVFF
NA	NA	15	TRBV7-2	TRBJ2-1	TGTGCCAGCAGCTTAGCGTCGAGCTCCTACAATGAGCAGTTCTTC	CASSLASSSYNEQFF
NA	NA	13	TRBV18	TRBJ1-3	TGTGCCAGCTCATATGACGTAGGAAACACCATATATTTT	CASSYDVGNTIYF
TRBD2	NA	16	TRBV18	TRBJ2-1	TGTGCCAGCTCACCTCCGGCGGGAGGGCCTTCTAATGAGCAGTTCTTC	CASSPPAGGPSNEQFF
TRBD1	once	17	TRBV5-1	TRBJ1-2	TGCGCCAGCAGCCCGGCAGGGACAGGGGTTGGAAACTATGGCTACACCTTC	CASSPAGTGVGNYGYTF
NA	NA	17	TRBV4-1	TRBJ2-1	TGCGCCAGCAGCCAAGACGAGGGATTCGCAATGTTCGGTGGGCAGTTCTTC	CASSQDEGFAMFGGQFF
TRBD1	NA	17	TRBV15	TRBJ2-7	TGTGCCACCAGCAGAGAGGAGGGACAGGGGGAATCCTACGAGCAGTACTTC	CATSREEGQGESYEQYF
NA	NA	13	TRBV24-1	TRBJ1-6	TGTGCCACCAGTCAGGGGTCAAATTCACCCCTCCACTTT	CATSQGSNSPLHF
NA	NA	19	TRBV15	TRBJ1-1	TGTGCCACCAGCAGAGATCTATCCAGGGAAGTTAGGCCGAACACTGAAGCTTTCTTT	CATSRDLSREVRPNTEAFF
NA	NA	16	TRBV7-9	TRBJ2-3	TGTGCCAGCAGTCCCGAACTAGCACAAGGAAGGGATACGCAGTATTTT	CASSPELAQGRDTQYF
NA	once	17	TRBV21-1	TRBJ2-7	TGTGCCAGCAGCAAAGTTTTACTAGCGGGGGAGTTCCCCGAGCAGTACTTC	CASSKVLLAGEFPEQYF
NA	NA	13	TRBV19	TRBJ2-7	TGTGCCAGTAGTGAGGCAGGCGCCTACGAGCAGTACTTC	CASSEAGAYEQYF
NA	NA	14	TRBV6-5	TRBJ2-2	TGTGCCAGCGAGGGGACACCGAACACCGGGGAGCTGTTTTTT	CASEGTPNTGELFF
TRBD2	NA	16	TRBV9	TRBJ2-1	TGTGCCAGCAGCCCCCGTCTAGCGGGAGTAAGCAATGAGCAGTTCTTC	CASSPRLAGVSNEQFF
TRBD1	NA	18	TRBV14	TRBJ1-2	TGTGCCAGCAGTCGCACCCTCCCCAGCCCGGGACAGGGATTTGGCTACACCTTC	CASSRTLPSPGQGFGYTF
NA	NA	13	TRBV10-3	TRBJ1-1	TGTGCCATGTGGTCGGGGGGGACCACTGAAGCTTTCTTT	CAMWSGGTTEAFF
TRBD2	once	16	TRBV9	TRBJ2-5	TGTGCCAGCAGCGTAGACCAGCGGGGTACATCTGAGACCCAGTACTTC	CASSVDQRGTSETQYF
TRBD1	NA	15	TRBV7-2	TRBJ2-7	TGTGCCAGCAGCTGGACAGGGTCCTCCTCCTACGAGCAGTACTTC	CASSWTGSSSYEQYF
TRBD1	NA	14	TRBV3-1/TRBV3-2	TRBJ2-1	TGTGCCAGCAGCCGGGGACAGGGGACCAATGAGCAGTTCTTC	CASSRGQGTNEQFF
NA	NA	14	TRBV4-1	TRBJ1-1	TGCGCCAGCGTGCTAGGGGGGGCGAATACTGAAGCTTTCTTT	CASVLGGANTEAFF
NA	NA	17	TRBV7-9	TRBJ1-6	TGTGCCAGCAGCTTAGAAGTTGGAGGCTCCTATAATTCACCCCTCCACTTT	CASSLEVGGSYNSPLHF
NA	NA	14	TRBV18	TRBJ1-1	TGTGCCAGCACCCCGGGCTCCCCGGGGGCTGAAGCTTTCTTT	CASTPGSPGAEAFF
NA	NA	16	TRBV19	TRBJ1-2	TGTGCCAGTAGTTTTTCCCCCAACGGACGTAGCTATGGCTACACCTTC	CASSFSPNGRSYGYTF
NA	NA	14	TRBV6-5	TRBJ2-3	TGTGCCAGCAGTTACGGTGCCAATTCGGGTACGCAGTATTTT	CASSYGANSGTQYF
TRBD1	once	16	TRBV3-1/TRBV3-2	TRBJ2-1	TGTGCCAGCAGCCGATCGTTGGGACAGGGGGCCTATGAGCAGTTCTTC	CASSRSLGQGAYEQFF
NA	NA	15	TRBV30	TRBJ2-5	TGTGCCTGGAGTAGTGGGGGGCTGTACCAAGAGACCCAGTACTTC	CAWSSGGLYQETQYF
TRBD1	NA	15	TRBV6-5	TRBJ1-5	TGTGCCAGCAGTTACTCGGGACAGCTAAATCAGCCCCAGCATTTT	CASSYSGQLNQPQHF
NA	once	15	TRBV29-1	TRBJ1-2	TGCAGCGTTGAAGGGACCTACGATGGGGGCTATGGCTACACCTTC	CSVEGTYDGGYGYTF
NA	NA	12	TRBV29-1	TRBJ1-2	TGCAGCGTTACAGGGAGCTTCTATGGCTACACCTTC	CSVTGSFYGYTF
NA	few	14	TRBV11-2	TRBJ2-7	TGTGCCAGCCGACGGTCGGGGCAGTCCTACGAGCAGTACTTC	CASRRSGQSYEQYF
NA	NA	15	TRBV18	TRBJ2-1	TGTGCCAGCTCACCAAGTTTCCCCCAAATCAATGAGCAGTTCTTC	CASSPSFPQINEQFF
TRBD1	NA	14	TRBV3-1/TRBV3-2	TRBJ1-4	TGTGCCAGCAGCCAGACAGGGGGAGGTGAAAAACTGTTTTTT	CASSQTGGGEKLFF
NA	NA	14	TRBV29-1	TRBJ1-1	TGCAGCGTTGAAGGGGACGGACCGAACACTGAAGCTTTCTTT	CSVEGDGPNTEAFF
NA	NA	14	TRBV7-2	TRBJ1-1	TGTGCCAGCAGCTTAGAGGGGGGATACACTGAAGCTTTCTTT	CASSLEGGYTEAFF
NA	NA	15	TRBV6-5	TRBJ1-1	TGTGCCAGCAGTTGGAGTGAGGTAGTCACGAGTGAAGCTTTCTTT	CASSWSEVVTSEAFF
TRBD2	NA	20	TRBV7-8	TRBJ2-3	TGTGCCAGCAGCTTAGCAGGACTAGCGGGAGGACAGGTGGGCACAGATACGCAGTATTTT	CASSLAGLAGGQVGTDTQYF